This TCR beta chain originates from a study of T cells in Graves' hyperthyroidism and ophthalmopathy. This clonotype was seen more than once but under ten times. From RNA transcripts, TCR beta CDR3 regions were amplified. The HTBI set primed first-round TCR CDR3 RT-PCR. TCRdb used MiXCR to reprocess the multiplex PCR reads, holding one entry per CDR3 protein. The sample holds about 210,000 distinct CDR3 sequences, roughly 18% seen once. Germline assignment: CDR1 LGHNA and CDR2 YSLEER. V lost 4 bases and J lost 4, with 17 bases in between. This CDR3 has 16 residues. The rearrangement links TRBV4-3 to TRBJ1-3, with D possibly TRBD1 on 5 matching bases. This TCR derives from a man aged 35 to 55 with Graves' hyperthyroidism. Sequencing was performed on blood. The CDR3 region is CASSRLGPPDGNTIYF. CDR3 in DNA: TGCGCCAGCAGCCGGCTGGGACCTCCGGACGGAAACACCATATATTTT.